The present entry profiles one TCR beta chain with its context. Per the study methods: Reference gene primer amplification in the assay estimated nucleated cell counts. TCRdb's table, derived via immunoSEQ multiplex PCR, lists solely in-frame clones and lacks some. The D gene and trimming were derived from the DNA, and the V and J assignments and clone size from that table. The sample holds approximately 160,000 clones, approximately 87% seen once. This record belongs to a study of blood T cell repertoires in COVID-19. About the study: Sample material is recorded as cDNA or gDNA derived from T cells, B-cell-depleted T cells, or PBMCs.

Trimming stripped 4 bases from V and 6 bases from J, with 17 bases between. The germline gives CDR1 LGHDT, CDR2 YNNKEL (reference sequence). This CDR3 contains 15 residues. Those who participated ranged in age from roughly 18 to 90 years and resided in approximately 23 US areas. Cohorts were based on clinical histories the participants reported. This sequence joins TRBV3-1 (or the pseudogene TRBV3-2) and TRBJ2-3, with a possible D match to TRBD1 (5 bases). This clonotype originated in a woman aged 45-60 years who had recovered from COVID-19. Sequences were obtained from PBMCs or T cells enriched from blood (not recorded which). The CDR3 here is CASSPSPGWLDTQYF. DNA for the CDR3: TGTGCCAGCAGCCCCAGTCCAGGGTGGTTGGATACGCAGTATTTT.